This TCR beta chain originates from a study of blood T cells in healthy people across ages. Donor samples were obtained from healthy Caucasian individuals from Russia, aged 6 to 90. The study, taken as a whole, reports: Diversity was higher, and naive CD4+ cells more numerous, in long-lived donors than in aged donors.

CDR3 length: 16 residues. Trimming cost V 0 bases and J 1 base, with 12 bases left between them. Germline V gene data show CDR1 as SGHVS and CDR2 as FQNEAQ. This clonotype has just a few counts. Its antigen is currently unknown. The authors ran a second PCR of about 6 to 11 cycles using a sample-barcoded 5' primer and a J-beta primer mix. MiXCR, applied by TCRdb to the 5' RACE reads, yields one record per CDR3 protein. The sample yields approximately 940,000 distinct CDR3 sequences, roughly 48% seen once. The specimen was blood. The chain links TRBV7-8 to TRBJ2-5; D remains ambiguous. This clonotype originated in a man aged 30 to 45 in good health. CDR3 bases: TGTGCCAGCAGCTTAGCGCCTTCGGGTGTCCAAGAGACCCAGTACTTC. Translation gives CASSLAPSGVQETQYF.